The T cell receptor (beta chain) under discussion was sequenced for a study of T cells in narcolepsy. As for this clone: Its target is unknown.

Study-level results: Healthy controls reportedly lacked the autoreactive clonotypes serially found in patients' blood. Autoreactive HCRT-specific and TRIB2-specific clonotypes were marked in same-patient CSF-versus-blood CD4+ comparisons.

Repertoires were generated with immunoSEQ multiplex PCR, while TCRdb's copy carries only in-frame clones and drops some. The sample holds about 40,000 clones, about 91% seen once. This CDR3 is 15 amino acids long. Germline V lookup: CDR1 KGHSH, CDR2 LQKENI. V was pared by 5 bases and J by 5 bases, with 19 bases between. What was sequenced was CD45RA- memory CD4+ T cells from PBMCs. This chain joins TRBV18 and TRBJ2-7, with a weak D call TRBD1 (5 bases). The sequence was collected from a human donor with narcolepsy. CDR3 in DNA: TGTGCCAGCTCAGAGACTTACTCCACCAGGGACGAGCAGTACTTC. Its protein product is CASSETYSTRDEQYF.